The 11 T cell receptor beta chains reported below all come from one sample, sequenced in a study of cytomegalovirus exposure and HLA in healthy donors. A multiplex PCR was run with 60 Vbeta primers and 13 Jbeta primers. Clones were read by immunoSEQ multiplex PCR, and TCRdb kept only the in-frame ones, dropping some. Altogether roughly 160,000 clones are present, roughly 80% being singletons, with the ten largest covering 0.95% to 1.5%. The sample comprised PBMCs. These TCRs come from a woman between 45 and 60 years old in good health and CMV-seronegative.

The chain employs TRBV4-3 and TRBJ2-1; 12 bases agree with TRBD2. Germline CDR1 reads LGHNA; CDR2 reads YSLEER. The CDR3 is 16 amino acids. Unmatched junction bases numbered 9, after V lost 4 bases and J lost 8 bases. This CDR3 reads CASSPRLAGEGYEQFF. As DNA, the CDR3 is TGCGCCAGCAGCCCCCGACTAGCGGGAGAAGGGTATGAGCAGTTCTTC.

The table lists this clone with a few counts. The chain joins TRBV28 to TRBJ1-4, with D maybe TRBD1 (5 bases). Between the trimmed V and J ends, which lost 3 bases and 12 bases, there was a span of 11 bases. The CDR3 totals 12 residues. Germline V lookup: CDR1 MDHEN, CDR2 SYDVKM. CDR3 bases: TGTGCCAGCAGTTTTTCGACCAGGGAACTGTTTTTT. Its protein product is CASSFSTRELFF.

Comment on this clone: One end of the junction fails to match germline, which may point to a read error. The CDR3 reads CASRLQGYSSPLHF. The CDR3 bases are TGTGCCAGCAGGTTACAGGGGTATAGTTCACCCCTCCACTTT. This chain joins TRBV25-1 and TRBJ1-6; 7 nucleotides match TRBD1. Germline CDR1 MGHDK, CDR2 SYGVNS. The CDR3 spans 14 residues.

The chain has TRBV5-6 and TRBJ2-1, with D uncertain. Germline lookup yields CDR1 SGHDT and CDR2 YYEEEE. The V end lost 4 bases, the J end lost 0 bases, and 20 bases lay between the germline ends. The CDR3 extends over 18 amino acids. The DNA of the CDR3 is TGTGCCAGCAGCCGCCGTGGTCTACCCCGTAGCTCCTACAATGAGCAGTTCTTC. Its translation is CASSRRGLPRSSYNEQFF.

This clone was picked up a small number of times. The rearrangement uses TRBV7-8 and TRBJ1-1, with 9 bases aligning to TRBD1. This CDR3 is built from 16 residues. Looked up from germline, CDR1 is SGHVS and CDR2 is FQNEAQ. Trimming removed 5 bases from V and 5 bases from J; junction bases left unmatched: 12. The CDR3 DNA sequence: TGTGCCAGCAGCCAAACAGGGGGCGGGGGAAGGACTGAAGCTTTCTTT. Translated: CASSQTGGGGRTEAFF.

V and J are TRBV28 and TRBJ1-4, with a tentative D call TRBD1 (5 bases). The V and J ends lost 5 bases and 0 bases respectively, with 10 bases between them. Germline assignment: CDR1 MDHEN and CDR2 SYDVKM. The CDR3 spans 15 residues. CDR3 residues: CASSRGLATNEKLFF. The DNA for the CDR3 is TGTGCCAGCAGTCGGGGACTTGCAACTAATGAAAAACTGTTTTTT.

The V and J genes are TRBV4-2 and TRBJ1-6; 7 bases are shared with TRBD1. This CDR3 spans 17 amino acids. Germline V gene lookup returns CDR1 LGHNA and CDR2 YNFKEQ. The V segment lost 1 base and the J segment 6 bases; nucleotides outside the gene matches: 9. CDR3 residues: CASSQVKGQSFNSPLHF. CDR3 sequence (DNA): TGTGCCAGCAGCCAAGTTAAGGGACAGTCTTTTAATTCACCCCTCCACTTT.

This chain links TRBV29-1 with TRBJ1-1, with TRBD1 matching 7 bases. Germline CDR1 SQVTM, CDR2 ANQGSEA. This CDR3 is 15 amino acids long. Losses at the gene ends were 6 bases for V and 2 bases for J; bases not matched to a gene: 12. Written as DNA, the CDR3 is TGCAGCGTAGTTTACAGGGGTCGGATAAACACTGAAGCTTTCTTT. Translating it yields CSVVYRGRINTEAFF.

The V and J genes are TRBV2 and TRBJ1-3, with TRBD1 matching over 8 bases. The V and J ends lost 8 bases and 2 bases, in that order; junction bases with no gene match: 14. CDR3 length: 17 amino acids. Germline V lookup: CDR1 SNHLY, CDR2 FYNNEI. CDR3 amino acids: CASGDRPRLAAGNTIYF. The CDR3 DNA reads TGTGCCAGCGGGGACAGGCCGCGTCTCGCTGCTGGAAACACCATATATTTT.

This rearrangement joins TRBV5-1 to TRBJ1-2; weak D call: TRBD1 (6 bases). Per germline, CDR1 SGHRS and CDR2 YFSETQ. The CDR3 extends over 16 amino acids. V shed 4 bases and J shed 2 bases, with 18 bases lying between them. CDR3 in amino acids: CASSPSAGAQNYGYTF. The DNA of the CDR3 is TGCGCCAGCAGCCCATCGGCGGGGGCCCAGAACTATGGCTACACCTTC.

The rearrangement joins TRBV7-2 to TRBJ1-2, with TRBD1 matching 9 bases. Per germline, CDR1 SGHTA and CDR2 FQGNSA. The CDR3 is 13 amino acids. The V gene end was trimmed by 5 bases and the J gene end by 5 bases; junction bases not matched to a gene: 3. The CDR3 DNA is TGTGCCAGCAGCACCGGACAGGGGTATGGCTACACCTTC. It is translated as CASSTGQGYGYTF.